The next 27 T cell receptor beta chains were all read from a single sample in a study of CD8+ T cells in alopecia areata. It was cDNA, reverse transcribed from extracted RNA, that served as the sequencing template. Clones were sequenced by immunoSEQ multiplex PCR, and TCRdb holds only the in-frame ones, with some missing. The sample lists around 80,000 clones, roughly 47% seen once, with 5.7% in the top ten. The sample comprised NKG2D-high CD8+ T cells sorted from blood. Source of these receptors: a human donor with alopecia areata.

V and J are TRBV19 and TRBJ2-5; no definite D call. V was shortened by 8 bases and J by 7 bases, with 14 bases between the two germline ends. Germline lookup yields CDR1 LNHDA and CDR2 SQIVND (reference sequence). The CDR3 has 12 residues. For the CDR3, the DNA is TGTGCCAGTGGACCGACCGGGTGGACCCAGTACTTC. Translated: CASGPTGWTQYF.

In this sample, this clone turned up once. This chain links TRBV6-5 with TRBJ2-7; D possibly corresponds to TRBD2 (6 bases). CDR1 and CDR2 (germline): MNHEY, SVGAGI. There are 14 residues in the CDR3. V was shortened by 6 bases and J by 3 bases, with 15 bases between the two germline ends. The CDR3 bases are TGTGCCAGCAGGACCGGGACTGGAAACTACGAGCAGTACTTC. As protein: CASRTGTGNYEQYF.

This clone showed up just a few times. This chain links TRBV4-1 with TRBJ1-1; 7 bases map to TRBD1. Germline CDR1 reads MGHRA; CDR2 reads YSYEKL. Trimming took 4 bases from V and 7 from J; bases not matched to a gene: 12. CDR3 length: 15 residues. CDR3 bases: TGCGCCAGCAGCCGCGATCTCAGGGGGGGTAGTGAAGCTTTCTTT. Its protein product is CASSRDLRGGSEAFF.

This clone turned up a few times. The chain couples TRBV29-1 to TRBJ1-2, with D unclear. The CDR3 has 13 amino acids. Germline V gene data show CDR1 as SQVTM and CDR2 as ANQGSEA. Trimming took 3 bases from V and 3 from J, leaving 11 bases between them. The CDR3 nucleotides are TGCAGCGTTGATAGCGGGGTCCACTATGGCTACACCTTC. This encodes CSVDSGVHYGYTF.

The sample holds a few counts of this clone. This sequence joins TRBV29-1 and TRBJ2-3, with TRBD1 identical over 7 bases. The CDR3 has 13 amino acids. V shed 6 bases, J shed 1 base, and the junction held 4 bases outside the gene matches. CDR1 is SQVTM and CDR2 is ANQGSEA in the germline V gene. The CDR3: CSVDRVGTDTQYF. The CDR3 bases are TGCAGCGTAGACAGGGTTGGCACAGATACGCAGTATTTT.

The CDR3 coding sequence is TGTGCCAGCAGCCCTAGACAGGGGGAGCTTCCACACGAGCAGTACTTC. Translated, it gives CASSPRQGELPHEQYF. The V and J genes are TRBV5-4 and TRBJ2-7, with TRBD1 identical over 9 bases. CDR1 and CDR2 from the germline V gene are SGHNT and YYREEE (reference sequence). Trimming removed 4 bases from V and 5 bases from J; junction bases left unmatched: 13. The CDR3 is 16 amino acids.

The V and J genes are TRBV29-1 and TRBJ2-7, with unresolved D. CDR3 length equals 12 residues. V gave up 6 bases and J gave up 3 bases, with 12 bases separating them. Per germline, CDR1 SQVTM and CDR2 ANQGSEA. The CDR3 coding sequence is TGCAGCGTCGTGGACGGAAACTACGAGCAGTACTTC. As protein: CSVVDGNYEQYF.

The V call is TRBV27, the J call TRBJ2-1; D not resolved. Trimming left V 3 bases short and J 4 bases short, with 10 bases between. The CDR3 totals 14 residues. From germline, CDR1 is MNHEY and CDR2 SMNVEV (reference sequence). The CDR3 DNA reads TGTGCCAGCAGTTTTAATCCAGATTACAATGAGCAGTTCTTC. Its protein product is CASSFNPDYNEQFF.

V is TRBV6-5 and J is TRBJ2-2; D unclear. The germline V gene has CDR1 MNHEY and CDR2 SVGAGI. The ends were cut back, 8 bases at V and 2 bases at J, with 12 bases in the middle. The CDR3 has 14 amino acids. CDR3 nucleotide sequence: TGTGCCAGCCTCGGGCTGGTCAACACCGGGGAGCTGTTTTTT. The encoded protein is CASLGLVNTGELFF.

The J gene is TRBJ2-1, the V gene TRBV27, with 11 positions matching TRBD2. There are 15 residues in the CDR3. Germline V gene lookup returns CDR1 MNHEY and CDR2 SMNVEV (reference sequence). Trimming cost V 2 bases and J 8 bases; bases outside gene matches: 5. The CDR3, as DNA: TGTGCCAGCAGTTTAAAACTAGCGGGAGCCTATGAGCAGTTCTTC. It specifies CASSLKLAGAYEQFF.

The gene calls are TRBV28 and TRBJ2-7; 8 positions match TRBD1. The CDR3 covers 14 residues. V dropped 7 bases and J dropped 3; count of bases not matched to a gene: 8. Germline V gives CDR1 MDHEN, CDR2 SYDVKM. The CDR3 sequence: CASTPGQAHYEQYF. The CDR3 region has the DNA TGTGCCAGCACCCCGGGACAGGCCCACTACGAGCAGTACTTC.

This chain connects TRBV27 to TRBJ2-5; D unclear. Trimming stripped 5 bases from V and 1 base from J, with 5 bases between. Germline V CDR1 and CDR2: MNHEY, SMNVEV (reference sequence). The CDR3 extends over 12 amino acids. The chain's CDR3 is CASSRLQETQYF. Here the CDR3 DNA reads TGTGCCAGCAGTCGCCTCCAAGAGACCCAGTACTTC.

CDR3 in DNA: TGTGCCAGCAGTACCAAGACAGGGTATGAAGCTTTCTTT. It is translated as CASSTKTGYEAFF. The genes are TRBV27 and TRBJ1-1, with 7 bases lining up with TRBD1. Trimming removed 5 bases from V and 7 bases from J; junction bases left unmatched: 7. CDR3 length: 13 residues. From germline, CDR1 is MNHEY and CDR2 SMNVEV (reference sequence).

V is TRBV27 and J is TRBJ2-2; 7 nucleotides line up with TRBD1. The germline gives CDR1 MNHEY, CDR2 SMNVEV (reference sequence). The length of the CDR3 is 17 residues. With 5 bases clipped from V and 4 bases from J, the junction kept 13 bases outside the gene matches. This CDR3 reads CASSPNPQTGVTGELFF. CDR3 nucleotide sequence: TGTGCCAGCAGTCCAAACCCGCAAACAGGGGTCACCGGGGAGCTGTTTTTT.

V usage is TRBV27 and J usage is TRBJ2-1; 10 positions agree with TRBD1. Unmatched junction bases numbered 5, after V lost 4 bases and J lost 5 bases. The CDR3 length is 15 residues. The germline V gene has CDR1 MNHEY and CDR2 SMNVEV (reference sequence). The CDR3 nucleotides are TGTGCCAGCAGTTCGAGACAGGGGGCAGACAATGAGCAGTTCTTC. This gives the protein CASSSRQGADNEQFF.

This clone was observed a handful of times. V usage is TRBV25-1 and J usage is TRBJ2-7; D uncertain. This CDR3 comprises 14 residues. CDR1 and CDR2 (germline): MGHDK, SYGVNS. V dropped 5 bases and J dropped 0 bases, with 11 bases sitting between them. The DNA of the CDR3 is TGTGCCAGCAGTAATCTCCTTAGCTCCTACGAGCAGTACTTC. Amino acid sequence: CASSNLLSSYEQYF.

The V gene is TRBV2, the J gene TRBJ1-2; D is possibly TRBD1 (6 bases). This CDR3 spans 18 amino acids. The V gene lost 8 bases and the J gene lost 0 bases, with 25 bases spanning the gap. Germline CDR1 and CDR2: SNHLY and FYNNEI. The CDR3 spells CASGRTPDGGIANYGYTF. CDR3 DNA sequence: TGTGCCAGCGGCCGAACCCCCGACGGGGGCATAGCTAACTATGGCTACACCTTC. The variable domain in full, completed from reference TRBV2 and TRBJ1-2, reads EPEVTQTPSHQVTQMGQEVILRCVPISNHLYFYWYRQILGQKVEFLVSFYNNEISEKSEIFDDQFSVERPDGSNFTLKIRSTKLEDSAMYFCASGRTPDGGIANYGYTFGSGTRLTVV.

The CDR3 reads CASSPADEQYF. DNA of the CDR3: TGTGCCAGCAGCCCCGCTGACGAGCAGTACTTC. The V gene is TRBV7-9, the J gene TRBJ2-7; D gene unclear. V was cut by 5 bases and J by 5 bases, with 7 bases left in between. From germline, CDR1 is SEHNR and CDR2 FQNEAQ (reference sequence). The CDR3 sequence is 11 residues long. The entire variable domain, with the rest obtained from reference TRBV7-9 and TRBJ2-7, is as follows: DTGVSQNPRHKITKRGQNVTFRCDPISEHNRLYWYRQTLGQGPEFLTYFQNEAQLEKSRLLSDRFSAERPKGSFSTLEIQRTEQGDSAMYLCASSPADEQYFGPGTRLTVT.

Points on this clone: Other DNA sequences in this sample translate to the same CDR3. The rearrangement joins TRBV29-1 to TRBJ2-3; 8 bases match TRBD2. Germline V gene data show CDR1 as SQVTM and CDR2 as ANQGSEA. V was clipped by 3 bases and J by 0 bases; unmatched bases: 5. CDR3 length: 15 amino acids. This chain's CDR3 is CSVEVAGYSTDTQYF. Written as DNA, the CDR3 is TGCAGCGTTGAGGTAGCGGGGTATAGCACAGATACGCAGTATTTT.

This chain connects TRBV4-3 to TRBJ1-2, with 9 bases lining up with TRBD1. From germline, CDR1 is LGHNA and CDR2 YSLEER. The length of the CDR3 is 16 residues. V was pared by 0 bases and J by 8 bases, with 10 bases of the junction left unmatched. CDR3 region: CASSQERAQGARGYTF. The CDR3 bases are TGCGCCAGCAGCCAAGAGCGGGCACAGGGGGCGCGGGGCTACACCTTC.

The table lists this clone with a few counts. This chain joins TRBV7-9 and TRBJ2-7, with no clear D. Trimming shortened V by 7 bases and J by 7 bases, and 11 bases separated the two germline ends. This CDR3 region has 11 residues. CDR1 is SEHNR and CDR2 is FQNEAQ in the germline V gene (reference sequence). The CDR3 here is CASTLSREQYF. The CDR3 region has the DNA TGTGCCAGCACACTTTCCCGGGAGCAGTACTTC. The whole variable domain, filled in from reference TRBV7-9 and TRBJ2-7, reads DTGVSQNPRHKITKRGQNVTFRCDPISEHNRLYWYRQTLGQGPEFLTYFQNEAQLEKSRLLSDRFSAERPKGSFSTLEIQRTEQGDSAMYLCASTLSREQYFGPGTRLTVT.

This sequence joins TRBV27 and TRBJ2-7; tentatively, D is TRBD2 (6 bases). The CDR3 has 15 amino acids. CDR1 is MNHEY and CDR2 is SMNVEV in the germline V gene (reference sequence). The V end lost 3 bases, the J end lost 0 bases, and 12 bases lay between the germline ends. The CDR3 DNA reads TGTGCCAGCAGTTTGGGAGGTACTACCTCCTACGAGCAGTACTTC. Its translation is CASSLGGTTSYEQYF.

This clone has more than one count but fewer than ten. V usage is TRBV19 and J usage is TRBJ1-5; D is ambiguous. Trimming shortened V by 6 bases and J by 6 bases, and 12 bases separated the two germline ends. The CDR3 has 13 amino acids. The V gene's germline CDR1 is LNHDA and CDR2 SQIVND (reference sequence). CDR3 DNA: TGTGCCAGTAGGGTTGGGGTGGCTCAGCCCCAGCATTTT. Protein: CASRVGVAQPQHF. The full variable domain, rest sourced from reference TRBV19 and TRBJ1-5, is DGGITQSPKYLFRKEGQNVTLSCEQNLNHDAMYWYRQDPGQGLRLIYYSQIVNDFQKGDIAEGYSVSREKKESFPLTVTSAQKNPTAFYLCASRVGVAQPQHFGDGTRLSIL.

A few counts support this clone. The chain employs TRBV5-4 and TRBJ1-2; maybe TRBD1 (5 bases). CDR1 SGHNT and CDR2 YYREEE come from the germline V gene (reference sequence). V shed 4 bases and J shed 5 bases, with 12 bases lying between them. The CDR3 has 13 amino acids. CDR3 nucleotides: TGTGCCAGCAGCGTCGGGGACGGATATGGCTACACCTTC. Protein sequence: CASSVGDGYGYTF.

The count of this clone is one. The chain recombines TRBV30 with TRBJ2-7, with D possibly TRBD2 on 6 matching bases. There are 13 residues in the CDR3. Germline assignment: CDR1 GTSNPN and CDR2 SVGIG (reference sequence). V dropped 0 bases and J dropped 5 bases, with 11 bases sitting between them. The chain's CDR3 is CAWSVAGHDEQYF. Here the CDR3 DNA reads TGTGCCTGGAGTGTTGCGGGGCACGACGAGCAGTACTTC.

This chain uses TRBV13 with TRBJ2-7, with D perhaps TRBD2 (5 bases). Trimming removed 2 bases at V and 5 bases at J, with 10 bases between. The CDR3 length is 13 residues. The germline V gene encodes CDR1 PRHDT and CDR2 FYEKMQ (reference sequence). Here the CDR3 reads CASSLRGRDEQYF. In DNA form, the CDR3 reads TGTGCCAGCAGCTTAAGAGGGCGGGACGAGCAGTACTTC.

This clone was detected a few times. This sequence joins TRBV23-1 and TRBJ2-7; no definite D call. TRBV23-1 is an ORF for which the function is uncertain. The CDR3 extends over 14 amino acids. Trimming stripped 4 bases from V and 3 bases from J, with 13 bases between. This CDR3 reads CASSRSGSRYEQYF. The CDR3 DNA reads as TGCGCCAGCAGTCGTTCCGGGTCCCGCTACGAGCAGTACTTC.